Each of the 29 T cell receptor beta chains below was sequenced from the same sample in a study of blood T cell repertoires in COVID-19. Sequenced by immunoSEQ multiplex PCR; TCRdb stores in-frame clones only, minus some. In the table there are more than 350,000 clones, more than 80% of which are singletons. The sequencing sample was made of PBMCs or T cells enriched from blood (not recorded which). Every receptor here comes from a man between 18 and 35 years old who had recovered from COVID-19.

The J gene is TRBJ2-7, the V gene TRBV7-3, with 9 bases fitting TRBD2. Germline-derived CDR1 and CDR2 are SGHTA and FQGTGA. J gave up 6 bases and V 2 bases, and 5 bases lay outside the gene matches. The CDR3 loop spans 14 amino acids. CDR3 DNA: TGTGCCAGCAGCTTACGCGGGAGGGCCTCCGAGCAGTACTTC. Residues: CASSLRGRASEQYF.

V is TRBV4-1 and J is TRBJ2-1, with 11 bases fitting TRBD2. CDR1 MGHRA and CDR2 YSYEKL come from the germline V gene. V shed 1 base and J 8 bases; nucleotides not matched to a gene: 4. CDR3 size: 15 residues. The CDR3 region is CASSQVLAGVDEQFF. The CDR3 DNA reads TGCGCCAGCAGCCAAGTACTAGCGGGAGTGGATGAGCAGTTCTTC.

This clone was detected many times. J is TRBJ2-6 and V is TRBV15; no definite D call. The CDR3 sequence is 15 residues long. The V and J ends lost 0 bases and 0 bases respectively, with 3 bases between them. Germline assignment: CDR1 LNHNV and CDR2 YYDKDF (reference sequence). The CDR3 spells CATSRDHSGANVLTF. The CDR3 bases are TGTGCCACCAGCAGAGACCACTCTGGGGCCAACGTCCTGACTTTC.

This clone has just one count. The V gene is TRBV28, the J gene TRBJ2-6; the D gene is possibly TRBD2 (5 bases). Trimming removed 2 bases from V and 0 bases from J, with 23 bases in between. CDR1 MDHEN and CDR2 SYDVKM come from the germline V gene. CDR3 length equals 21 residues. In DNA, the CDR3 is TGTGCCAGCAGTTTAAGTGGTATGTGGACCACTGACTACTCTGGGGCCAACGTCCTGACTTTC. This encodes CASSLSGMWTTDYSGANVLTF.

The V call is TRBV5-4, the J call TRBJ2-7; possibly TRBD2 for D (6 bases). Germline V gene lookup returns CDR1 SGHNT and CDR2 YYREEE (reference sequence). The CDR3 is 15 amino acids. V was shortened by 2 bases and J by 1 base, with 13 bases between the two germline ends. CDR3 bases: TGTGCCAGCAGCTTCGGAGGGGTCCGATCCTACGAGCAGTACTTC. It is translated as CASSFGGVRSYEQYF.

The V call is TRBV5-1, the J call TRBJ2-1; 9 bases map to TRBD2. Per the germline V gene, CDR1 is SGHRS and CDR2 is YFSETQ. The CDR3 covers 14 residues. Unmatched junction bases numbered 5, after V lost 4 bases and J lost 6 bases. The DNA of the CDR3 is TGCGCCAGCAGCCTGGGACTAGCTGGCAATGAGCAGTTCTTC. The encoded protein is CASSLGLAGNEQFF.

This clone occurred once. The rearrangement joins TRBV6-4 to TRBJ1-2, with D tentatively TRBD1 (6 bases). This CDR3 contains 18 residues. Germline V gene lookup returns CDR1 MRHNA and CDR2 SNTAGT. The CDR3 coding sequence is TGTGCGGGGGCGCGTATCAGGCCAGGTAGGGGTTTAAACTATGGCTACACCTTC. Translated: CAGARIRPGRGLNYGYTF.

This chain links TRBV20-1 with TRBJ2-4; 7 bases map to TRBD1. The CDR3 runs 16 residues. From germline, CDR1 is DFQATT and CDR2 SNEGSKA (reference sequence). V lost 3 bases to trimming and J lost 8 bases; unmatched junction nucleotides: 16. The CDR3 sequence: CSASHNARDRRDIQYF. CDR3 nucleotides: TGCAGTGCTAGTCATAACGCCCGGGACAGAAGAGACATTCAGTACTTC.

The chain couples TRBV6-5 to TRBJ1-2; 7 bases match TRBD1. The CDR3 is made up of 13 amino acids. Germline V gene sequence: CDR1 MNHEY, CDR2 SVGAGI. J gave up 6 bases and V 3 bases, and 4 bases lay outside the gene matches. The DNA of the CDR3 is TGTGCCAGCAGTTATCAGGGGGAGCATGGCTACACCTTC. Protein: CASSYQGEHGYTF.

This chain uses TRBV18 with TRBJ2-6; D possibly corresponds to TRBD1 (5 bases). Germline values: CDR1 KGHSH, CDR2 LQKENI. V lost 3 bases to trimming and J lost 0 bases, with 15 bases between them. This CDR3 contains 18 residues. The CDR3 is CASSPSPTVSSGANVLTF. The CDR3 DNA is TGTGCCAGCTCACCTTCTCCGACAGTCAGCTCTGGGGCCAACGTCCTGACTTTC.

V gene TRBV10-1 combines with J gene TRBJ2-4; D is uncertain. This CDR3 has 14 residues. V shed 4 bases and J shed 4 bases, with 11 bases lying between them. Per germline, CDR1 WNHNN and CDR2 SYGVQD (reference sequence). The CDR3 is CASSAGPRKNIQYF. In DNA, the CDR3 is TGCGCCAGCAGTGCTGGCCCCAGGAAAAACATTCAGTACTTC.

The rearrangement uses TRBV7-9 and TRBJ2-2; a possible D gene is TRBD2 (5 bases). This CDR3 has 16 residues. V was clipped by 5 bases and J by 5 bases, with 18 bases between them. The germline gives CDR1 SEHNR, CDR2 FQNEAQ (reference sequence). This CDR3 is CASSAGMAGVTGELFF. In nucleotides, the CDR3 is TGTGCCAGCAGCGCCGGTATGGCCGGGGTGACCGGGGAGCTGTTTTTT.

The gene calls are TRBV7-9 and TRBJ1-2; the D gene is possibly TRBD1 (5 bases). Per the germline V gene, CDR1 is SEHNR and CDR2 is FQNEAQ (reference sequence). Trimming pared 0 bases from V and 3 bases from J, leaving 8 bases between. The CDR3 runs 14 residues. CDR3 nucleotides: TGTGCCAGCAGCTTAGCGCGGGGACACTATGGCTACACCTTC. Its protein is CASSLARGHYGYTF.

This chain joins TRBV7-2 and TRBJ1-5; a weak D match, TRBD1 (6 bases). Per germline, CDR1 SGHTA and CDR2 FQGNSA. Deletions cut 2 bases from V and 0 bases from J, with 14 bases between. This CDR3 contains 17 residues. CDR3: CASSLNQGRHSNQPQHF. The CDR3 DNA sequence: TGTGCCAGCAGCTTAAATCAGGGGCGGCATAGCAATCAGCCCCAGCATTTT.

The gene calls are TRBV7-9 and TRBJ2-1; D is ambiguous. This CDR3 region has 12 residues. The germline CDR1 and CDR2 sequences are SEHNR and FQNEAQ (reference sequence). Between the trimmed V and J ends, which lost 2 bases and 7 bases, there was a span of 6 bases. CDR3: CASSLFGNEQFF. In DNA, the CDR3 is TGTGCCAGCAGCTTATTCGGGAATGAGCAGTTCTTC.

This clone was seen only a few times. The J gene is TRBJ1-2, the V gene TRBV4-1, with a weak D call TRBD1 (5 bases). This CDR3 comprises 14 residues. V was cut by 0 bases and J by 4 bases, with 9 bases left in between. Germline loops: CDR1 MGHRA, CDR2 YSYEKL. DNA for the CDR3: TGCGCCAGCAGCCAAGAAGACAGATTCTATGGCTACACCTTC. Its translation: CASSQEDRFYGYTF.

CDR3: CASSLGWRGDVTDTQYF. As DNA, the CDR3 is TGTGCCAGCAGCTTAGGGTGGCGCGGGGATGTTACAGATACGCAGTATTTT. V usage is TRBV7-3 and J usage is TRBJ2-3, with D tentatively TRBD2 (6 bases). V lost 2 bases, J lost 3 bases, and 18 bases lay in between. The CDR3 is made up of 17 amino acids. CDR1 is SGHTA, CDR2 FQGTGA, per germline.

Written as DNA, the CDR3 is TGTGCCAGCAGCTACAGTGGAAACTATGGCTACACCTTC. Residues: CASSYSGNYGYTF. This chain uses TRBV3-1 (or the pseudogene TRBV3-2) with TRBJ1-2; D ambiguous. Between the trimmed V and J ends, which lost 5 bases and 2 bases, there was a span of 9 bases. Germline loops: CDR1 LGHDT, CDR2 YNNKEL (reference sequence). The CDR3 spans 13 residues.

In its sample, this clone was seen once. This chain uses TRBV2 with TRBJ2-1, with 8 bases aligning to TRBD2. Germline CDR1 reads SNHLY; CDR2 reads FYNNEI. Trimming removed 8 bases from V and 9 bases from J; junction bases left unmatched: 9. The CDR3 covers 13 residues. The CDR3 DNA is TGTGCCAGCTCGGCGGGAGGTGAGGGTGAGCAGTTCTTC. It encodes CASSAGGEGEQFF. The whole variable domain, remainder taken from reference TRBV2 and TRBJ2-1, is EPEVTQTPSHQVTQMGQEVILRCVPISNHLYFYWYRQILGQKVEFLVSFYNNEISEKSEIFDDQFSVERPDGSNFTLKIRSTKLEDSAMYFCASSAGGEGEQFFGPGTRLTVL.

This clone was seen just once. Compared with germline, one end of the junction differs, possibly owing to a read error. The chain combines TRBV6-5 with TRBJ2-7, with 10 bases fitting TRBD2. This CDR3 has 10 amino acids. Per the germline V gene, CDR1 is MNHEY and CDR2 is SVGAGI. The CDR3 here is CASDTSGEHF. The CDR3 DNA follows: TGTGCCAGCGACACTAGCGGGGAGCACTTC.

V and J are TRBV6-5 and TRBJ1-2, with D possibly TRBD1 on 6 matching bases. The CDR3 totals 14 residues. Germline CDR1 and CDR2: MNHEY and SVGAGI. Trimming left V 6 bases short and J 8 bases short, with 19 bases between. CDR3 sequence (DNA): TGTGCCAGCAGACCCATGGGCGGGGGCAAAGGCTACACCTTC. Encoded protein: CASRPMGGGKGYTF.

This rearrangement joins TRBV12-3 or TRBV12-4 to TRBJ2-7; no firm D call. The CDR3 is made up of 12 amino acids. V was shortened by 6 bases and J by 2 bases, with 8 bases between the two germline ends. In DNA form, the CDR3 reads TGTGCCAGCAGGGCTCGAACCTACGAGCAGTACTTC. Its translation: CASRARTYEQYF.

The chain recombines TRBV5-6 with TRBJ1-5; D is perhaps TRBD1 (5 bases). Germline CDR1 and CDR2: SGHDT and YYEEEE. The CDR3 loop spans 14 amino acids. Between the trimmed V and J ends, which lost 3 bases and 4 bases, there was a span of 11 bases. CDR3: CASSSMTVNQPQHF. The CDR3 DNA is TGTGCCAGCAGCTCTATGACAGTTAATCAGCCCCAGCATTTT.

The chain combines TRBV29-1 with TRBJ2-1, with D perhaps TRBD1 (5 bases). CDR3 length: 14 amino acids. CDR1 and CDR2 from the germline V gene are SQVTM and ANQGSEA. With 3 bases removed from V and 2 bases from J, the gap between germline ends came to 11 bases. CDR3: CSVDPQGPYNEQFF. DNA of the CDR3: TGCAGCGTTGATCCCCAGGGCCCCTACAATGAGCAGTTCTTC.

The CDR3 DNA sequence: TGCGCCAGCAGCCGCATTGGTCGGACTGGACAGCCTATGACGTACGAGCAGTACTTC. It specifies CASSRIGRTGQPMTYEQYF. This chain uses TRBV5-1 with TRBJ2-7, with D possibly being TRBD1 (6 bases). The CDR3 is 19 amino acids. The germline CDR1 and CDR2 sequences are SGHRS and YFSETQ. Between the trimmed V and J ends, which lost 4 bases and 4 bases, there was a span of 30 bases.

The V gene is TRBV29-1, the J gene TRBJ2-5; D is unclear. V lost 7 bases and J lost 2, with 11 bases in between. The CDR3 is 12 amino acids. The germline CDR1 and CDR2 sequences are SQVTM and ANQGSEA. CDR3 sequence: CSGANYQETQYF. CDR3 in DNA: TGCAGCGGTGCTAATTATCAAGAGACCCAGTACTTC.

This clone is a singleton in its sample. The chain couples TRBV5-1 to TRBJ2-1; 11 positions match TRBD2. The ends lost 6 bases at V and 6 bases at J; junction bases unmatched: 8. The CDR3 covers 15 residues. The germline CDR1 and CDR2 sequences are SGHRS and YFSETQ. The CDR3 here is CASTISGGAGNEQFF. The DNA of the CDR3 is TGCGCCAGCACCATTAGCGGGGGGGCGGGCAATGAGCAGTTCTTC.

The V and J genes are TRBV19 and TRBJ1-5; 11 bases match TRBD1. Trimming took 9 bases from V and 4 from J; bases not matched to a gene: 8. Germline CDR1 LNHDA, CDR2 SQIVND (reference sequence). This CDR3 has 15 amino acids. The CDR3 region is CASTSGTGGNQPQHF. The CDR3 DNA reads TGTGCCAGCACGTCCGGGACAGGGGGAAATCAGCCCCAGCATTTT.

V gene TRBV5-1 combines with J gene TRBJ2-7; 14 nucleotides agree with TRBD2. Trimming removed 0 bases from V and 7 bases from J; junction bases left unmatched: 9. The V gene's germline CDR1 is SGHRS and CDR2 YFSETQ. The CDR3 has 17 amino acids. CDR3 DNA sequence: TGCGCCAGCAGCTTGGCCCCGGGACTAGCGGGAGTGCGAGAGCAGTACTTC. This codes for CASSLAPGLAGVREQYF. Full variable domain (remainder filled in from reference TRBV5-1 and TRBJ2-7): KAGVTQTPRYLIKTRGQQVTLSCSPISGHRSVSWYQQTPGQGLQFLFEYFSETQRNKGNFPGRFSGRQFSNSRSEMNVSTLELGDSALYLCASSLAPGLAGVREQYFGPGTRLTVT.